The entry that follows covers one T cell receptor (beta chain) sequence. The target antigen is unknown. The sample originates from a study of graft-versus-host responses after intestinal transplantation. Broader study findings: Where graft-donor T cell macrochimerism was present, patients had high graft-versus-host to host-versus-graft clonal ratios in allografts. GvH clones occurred in recipient marrow; some first appeared in ileum or blood.

Profiling relied on immunoSEQ multiplex PCR, and the TCRdb table lists in-frame clones only, not all of them. The sample includes about 12,000 clones, roughly 93% seen only once; the top ten take approximately 22%. This CDR3 region has 15 residues. CDR1 and CDR2 from the germline V gene are SGHDT and YYEEEE. Trimming stripped 2 bases from V and 9 bases from J, with 18 bases between. This sample comprised PBMCs, obtained about 110 days after intestinal transplant. The sequence was obtained from a human patient who received an intestinal transplant, so some T cells may come from the graft donor. This chain links TRBV5-6 with TRBJ2-4; maybe TRBD1 (6 bases). The CDR3 nucleotides are TGTGCCAGCAGCTTTACCACAATGCAGGGGAGCATTCAGTACTTC. Amino acid sequence: CASSFTTMQGSIQYF.